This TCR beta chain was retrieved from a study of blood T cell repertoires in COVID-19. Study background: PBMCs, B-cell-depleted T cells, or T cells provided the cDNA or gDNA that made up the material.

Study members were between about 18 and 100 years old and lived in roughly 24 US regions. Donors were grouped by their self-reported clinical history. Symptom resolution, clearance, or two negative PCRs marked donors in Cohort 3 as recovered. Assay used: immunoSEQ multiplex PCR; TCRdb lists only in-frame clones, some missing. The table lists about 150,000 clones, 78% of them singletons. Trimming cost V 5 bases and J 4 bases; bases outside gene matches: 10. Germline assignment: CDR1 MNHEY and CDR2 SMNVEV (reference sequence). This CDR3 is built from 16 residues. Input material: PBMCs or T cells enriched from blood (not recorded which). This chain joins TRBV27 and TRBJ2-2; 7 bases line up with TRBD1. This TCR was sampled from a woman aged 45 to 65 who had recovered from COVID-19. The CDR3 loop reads CASSPLSTGTTGELFF. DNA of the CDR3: TGTGCCAGCAGTCCCCTTTCGACAGGGACCACCGGGGAGCTGTTTTTT.